One TCR beta chain is described in this entry. Antigen: not known. The sample comes from a study of vaccination effects on CD4 cells after COVID-19. Following 10 days of culture, CD4+ T cells were isolated. The authors replaced half the medium with IL-2 medium on days 3 and 7. Only in-frame clones appear in the TCRdb table, and some are missing; sequencing was by immunoSEQ multiplex PCR. The profile shows about 51,000 clones, about 74% of them singletons. This sequence was found in a human donor who had a prior SARS-CoV-2 infection. The material was CD4+ T cells from PBMCs cultured without peptide, obtained before COVID-19 vaccination.

The CDR3 loop is CASSFRVMNTEAFF. The CDR3 bases are TGTGCCAGCAGCTTTAGGGTAATGAACACTGAAGCTTTCTTT. The chain links TRBV5-5 to TRBJ1-1; D ambiguous. The V end was cut by 2 bases, the J end by 0 bases, with 8 bases between. Germline CDR1 reads SGHKS; CDR2 reads YYEKEE (reference sequence). This CDR3 contains 14 residues.